The 4 T cell receptor beta chains below come from one sample, sequenced in a study of cytomegalovirus exposure and HLA in healthy donors. 60 Vbeta and 13 Jbeta primers were used in PCR. Here immunoSEQ multiplex PCR was the method, and the copy in TCRdb shows in-frame clones only, minus some. Of 150,000 to 250,000 clones in the sample, roughly 85% were seen once. Sequences were obtained from PBMCs. Source of these receptors: a woman in her 30s in good health and CMV-seropositive.

The chain links TRBV4-1 to TRBJ1-2; 9 bases match TRBD1. J was trimmed by 2 bases and V by 5 bases; bases with no gene match: 3. Germline CDR1 reads MGHRA; CDR2 reads YSYEKL. This CDR3 is 14 amino acids long. This CDR3 is CASSTGQGNYGYTF. CDR3 nucleotides: TGCGCCAGCAGCACAGGACAGGGGAACTATGGCTACACCTTC.

The chain uses TRBV20-1 and TRBJ1-2; the D gene is possibly TRBD1 (6 bases). From germline, CDR1 is DFQATT and CDR2 SNEGSKA (reference sequence). This CDR3 spans 11 amino acids. The CDR3 DNA follows: TGCAGAGCAGGGGAAGACTATGGCTACACCTTC. Amino acid sequence: CRAGEDYGYTF.

This chain links TRBV29-1 with TRBJ1-1, with a weak D call TRBD1 (6 bases). Trimming stripped 3 bases from V and 2 bases from J, with 10 bases between. CDR1 SQVTM and CDR2 ANQGSEA come from the germline V gene. This CDR3 has 13 amino acids. The CDR3 DNA sequence: TGCAGCGTTGACCCACAGGGTAACACTGAAGCTTTCTTT. Its translation is CSVDPQGNTEAFF. The variable domain in full, with the rest retrieved from reference TRBV29-1 and TRBJ1-1, is SAVISQKPSRDICQRGTSLTIQCQVDSQVTMMFWYRQQPGQSLTLIATANQGSEATYESGFVIDKFPISRPNLTFSTLTVSNMSPEDSSIYLCSVDPQGNTEAFFGQGTRLTVV.

V usage is TRBV6-1 and J usage is TRBJ2-1; D may be TRBD2 (6 bases). Germline-derived CDR1 and CDR2 are MNHNS and SASEGT. This CDR3 has 21 residues. The V end lost 2 bases, the J end lost 2 bases, and 28 bases lay between the germline ends. The chain's CDR3 is CASSEPSSGTITLRAYNEQFF. The CDR3 region has the DNA TGTGCCAGCAGTGAACCGAGTAGCGGAACCATTACACTTAGGGCCTACAATGAGCAGTTCTTC.